These 17 T cell receptor beta chains were all obtained from the same sample, sequenced in a study of early T cells in non-severe SARS-CoV-2 infection. TCRdb re-called the 5' RACE reads with MiXCR, one entry per CDR3 protein. The sample includes approximately 69,000 distinct CDR3 sequences, roughly an eighth seen only once; the top ten take approximately 2.6%. Sequenced here: whole blood, sampled at baseline. The source of these receptors is an adult who was a healthcare worker with PCR-confirmed SARS-CoV-2 infection or an uninfected control (not recorded which).

The rearrangement uses TRBV19 and TRBJ1-5; D remains unclear. Trimming stripped 3 bases from V and 3 bases from J, with 9 bases between. The CDR3 contains 14 residues. The germline CDR1 and CDR2 sequences are LNHDA and SQIVND (reference sequence). The CDR3 spells CASSMGWTNQPQHF. CDR3 DNA sequence: TGTGCCAGTAGTATGGGCTGGACCAATCAGCCCCAGCATTTT.

This clonotype has just a few counts. The chain is built from TRBV2 and TRBJ1-4; D might be TRBD1 (5 bases). The CDR3 spans 16 residues. Germline CDR1 and CDR2: SNHLY and FYNNEI. V gave up 6 bases and J gave up 0 bases, with 14 bases separating them. DNA for the CDR3: TGTGCCAGCAGAGACCTGGGGGGTACAACTAATGAAAAACTGTTTTTT. Protein sequence: CASRDLGGTTNEKLFF.

The chain has TRBV7-2 and TRBJ1-1, with D perhaps TRBD1 (6 bases). CDR1 is SGHTA, CDR2 FQGNSA, per germline. Trimming stripped 5 bases from V and 4 bases from J, with 11 bases between. This CDR3 spans 13 amino acids. This CDR3 is CASSPNRVTEAFF. CDR3 sequence (DNA): TGTGCCAGCAGCCCTAACAGGGTCACTGAAGCTTTCTTT.

Ten or more counts support this clonotype. This sequence joins TRBV11-2 and TRBJ2-7, with a tentative D call TRBD2 (6 bases). V lost 3 bases and J lost 3, with 12 bases in between. The CDR3 is 14 residues long. The germline V gene encodes CDR1 SGHAT and CDR2 FQNNGV. CDR3 amino acids: CASSFRGLYYEQYF. CDR3 nucleotides: TGTGCCAGCAGCTTTCGGGGACTTTACTACGAGCAGTACTTC.

This chain uses TRBV2 with TRBJ1-1; 9 bases map to TRBD1. Germline CDR1 is SNHLY and CDR2 is FYNNEI. The CDR3 covers 13 residues. Unmatched junction bases numbered 4, after V lost 6 bases and J lost 5 bases. CDR3 in DNA: TGTGCCAGCAGAGTGACAGGGGGTACTGAAGCTTTCTTT. This translates into CASRVTGGTEAFF.

V is TRBV6-2 or TRBV6-3 and J is TRBJ1-3; possibly TRBD1 for D (6 bases). This CDR3 contains 14 residues. The germline gives CDR1 MNHEY, CDR2 SVGEGT. The V end was cut by 9 bases, the J end by 2 bases, with 14 bases between. The CDR3 nucleotides read TGTGCCAGTAAGCAGGGACAAGCTGGAAACACCATATATTTT. The encoded protein is CASKQGQAGNTIYF.

V is TRBV20-1 and J is TRBJ2-3; 7 positions match TRBD2. Unmatched junction bases numbered 8, after V lost 3 bases and J lost 5 bases. Germline loops: CDR1 DFQATT, CDR2 SNEGSKA (reference sequence). The CDR3 has 14 amino acids. The DNA for the CDR3 is TGCAGTGCTAGCCGAACTAGCGCCGGAGATACGCAGTATTTT. Encoded protein: CSASRTSAGDTQYF.

This clonotype occurred a few times. The rearrangement links TRBV10-2 to TRBJ1-1, with D perhaps matching TRBD1 (5 bases). The CDR3 is made up of 16 amino acids. Germline V lookup: CDR1 WSHSY, CDR2 SAAADI. Trimming took 5 bases from V and 4 from J, leaving 20 bases between them. The CDR3 is CASSPRAGRVGTEAFF. The CDR3 bases are TGCGCCAGCAGTCCTCGTGCGGGACGGGTCGGCACTGAAGCTTTCTTT.

This clonotype was seen repeatedly, ten times or more. CDR3 DNA: TGTGCCAGCAGTAAATTGGCAGGGGAAGAGACCCAGTACTTC. Its protein is CASSKLAGEETQYF. The chain couples TRBV12-3 or TRBV12-4 to TRBJ2-5; perhaps TRBD1 as D (6 bases). The CDR3 is 14 amino acids. With 5 bases removed from V and 3 bases from J, the gap between germline ends came to 13 bases.

This clonotype was counted only a few times. J is TRBJ2-5 and V is TRBV7-9; TRBD1 matches 7 bases. The CDR3 runs 14 residues. Germline CDR1 is SEHNR and CDR2 is FQNEAQ (reference sequence). Germline trimming cut 3 bases from V and 4 bases from J; bases unmatched to any gene: 5. CDR3 amino acids: CASSFGRGTETQYF. The CDR3 DNA is TGTGCCAGCAGCTTTGGCAGGGGGACAGAGACCCAGTACTTC.

At least ten counts were recorded for this clonotype. Its ends do not fully match the called genes, so a read error is possible. CDR3 sequence reads: CSVRGGHQGYEQYF. In DNA form, the CDR3 reads TGTAGCGTTCGAGGGGGTCACCAGGGCTACGAGCAGTACTTC. The V call is TRBV29-1, the J call TRBJ2-7, with D possibly matching TRBD1 (6 bases). CDR1 and CDR2 from the germline V gene are SQVTM and ANQGSEA. CDR3 size: 14 residues.

This clonotype was recorded many times. The J gene is TRBJ2-1, the V gene TRBV20-1; perhaps TRBD1 as D (5 bases). Germline CDR1 DFQATT, CDR2 SNEGSKA (reference sequence). V lost 1 base and J lost 4, with 17 bases in between. The CDR3 consists of 16 residues. This CDR3 reads CSARVSGATAYNEQFF. The CDR3 DNA reads TGCAGTGCTAGAGTTTCTGGGGCGACAGCTTACAATGAGCAGTTCTTC.

This clonotype was found a few times. The chain has TRBV14 and TRBJ1-6, with a possible D match to TRBD1 (5 bases). Trimming took off 2 bases at V and 14 bases at J, with 10 bases between the two ends. The CDR3 covers 12 residues. Germline V gives CDR1 SGHDN, CDR2 FVKESK. The CDR3 here is CASSQQGVSLHF. In DNA, the CDR3 is TGTGCCAGCAGCCAACAGGGTGTATCCCTCCACTTT.

This chain joins TRBV29-1 and TRBJ2-1; the match to TRBD1 covers 7 bases. The CDR3 is 14 amino acids. The germline V gene has CDR1 SQVTM and CDR2 ANQGSEA. The ends lost 4 bases at V and 0 bases at J; junction bases unmatched: 3. CDR3 DNA sequence: TGCAGCGTTGTGGGGACAGACTCCTACAATGAGCAGTTCTTC. This codes for CSVVGTDSYNEQFF.

This clonotype came up a few times. The chain couples TRBV2 to TRBJ1-6; D possibly corresponds to TRBD1 (6 bases). V shed 8 bases and J shed 6 bases, with 11 bases lying between them. CDR1 SNHLY and CDR2 FYNNEI come from the germline V gene. CDR3 length: 13 amino acids. The DNA of the CDR3 is TGTGCCAGCTACGGGACAACTAATTCACCCCTCCACTTT. This translates into CASYGTTNSPLHF.

The chain recombines TRBV10-3 with TRBJ1-4; 12 bases agree with TRBD1. CDR3 length equals 15 residues. V was clipped by 6 bases and J by 7 bases; unmatched bases: 6. Germline assignment: CDR1 ENHRY and CDR2 SYGVKD. The CDR3 bases are TGTGCCATCAGCCAGGGACAGGGGGCTGCTGAAAAACTGTTTTTT. It encodes CAISQGQGAAEKLFF.

The table lists this clonotype with a few counts. DNA of the CDR3: TGTGCCAGCGGGACCGGTCCTAATGAAAAACTGTTTTTT. It encodes CASGTGPNEKLFF. V gene TRBV7-3 combines with J gene TRBJ1-4, with a tentative D call TRBD1 (5 bases). The V gene lost 8 bases and the J gene lost 3 bases, with 10 bases spanning the gap. Germline-derived CDR1 and CDR2 are SGHTA and FQGTGA. The length of the CDR3 is 13 residues.